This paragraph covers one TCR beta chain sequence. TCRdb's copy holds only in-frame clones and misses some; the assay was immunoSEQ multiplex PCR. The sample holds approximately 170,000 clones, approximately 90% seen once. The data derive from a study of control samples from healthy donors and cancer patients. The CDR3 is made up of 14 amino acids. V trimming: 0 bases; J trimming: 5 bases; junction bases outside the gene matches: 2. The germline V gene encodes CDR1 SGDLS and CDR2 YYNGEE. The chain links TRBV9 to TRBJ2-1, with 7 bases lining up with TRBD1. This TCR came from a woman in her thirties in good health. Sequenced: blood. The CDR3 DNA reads TGTGCCAGCAGCGTAGGACAGGGAAACAATGAGCAGTTCTTC. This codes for CASSVGQGNNEQFF.